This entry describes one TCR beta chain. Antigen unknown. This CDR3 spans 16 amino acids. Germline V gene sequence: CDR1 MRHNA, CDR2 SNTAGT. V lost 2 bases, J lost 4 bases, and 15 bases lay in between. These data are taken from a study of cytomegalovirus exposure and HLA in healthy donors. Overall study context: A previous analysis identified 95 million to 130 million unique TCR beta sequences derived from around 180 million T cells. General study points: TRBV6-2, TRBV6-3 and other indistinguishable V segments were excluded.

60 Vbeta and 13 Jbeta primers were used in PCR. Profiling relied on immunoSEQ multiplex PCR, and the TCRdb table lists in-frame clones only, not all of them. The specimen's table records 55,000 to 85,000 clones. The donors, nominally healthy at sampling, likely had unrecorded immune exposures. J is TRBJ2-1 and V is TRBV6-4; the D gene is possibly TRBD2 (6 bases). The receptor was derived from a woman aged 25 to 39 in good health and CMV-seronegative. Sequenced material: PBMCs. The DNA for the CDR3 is TGTGCCAGCAGTGACGGGGCGGGGAGAGGATACAATGAGCAGTTCTTC. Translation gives CASSDGAGRGYNEQFF.